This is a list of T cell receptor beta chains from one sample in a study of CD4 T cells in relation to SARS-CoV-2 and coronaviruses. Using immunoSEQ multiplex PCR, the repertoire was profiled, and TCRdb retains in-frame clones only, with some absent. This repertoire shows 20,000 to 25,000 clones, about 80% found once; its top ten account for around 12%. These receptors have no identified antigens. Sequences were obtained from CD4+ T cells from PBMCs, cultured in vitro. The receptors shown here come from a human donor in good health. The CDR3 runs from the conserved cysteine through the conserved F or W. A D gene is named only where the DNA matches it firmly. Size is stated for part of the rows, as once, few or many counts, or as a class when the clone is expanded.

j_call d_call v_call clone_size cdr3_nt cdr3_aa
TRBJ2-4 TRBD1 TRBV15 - TGTGCCACCAGCAGCCCCACAGGGGCGGAGGCCAAAAACATTCAGTACTTC CATSSPTGAEAKNIQYF
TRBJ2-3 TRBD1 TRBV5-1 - TGCGCCAGCAGCCTTCCCGGGACAGGGGGAGATACGCAGTATTTT CASSLPGTGGDTQYF
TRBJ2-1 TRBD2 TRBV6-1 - TGTGCCAGCAGTGAACCCTTGACTAGCGCCAGCTCCTACAATGAGCAGTTCTTC CASSEPLTSASSYNEQFF
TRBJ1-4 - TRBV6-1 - TGTGCCAGCAGTGAAGACAGGGCTAATGAAAAACTGTTTTTT CASSEDRANEKLFF
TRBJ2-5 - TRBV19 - TGTGCCAGTAGTATAGGGGGACGGAAAACGGAGGAGACCCAGTACTTC CASSIGGRKTEETQYF
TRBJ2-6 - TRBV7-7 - TGTGCCAGCAGTCGTCTTCAGTTCTCTGGGGCCAACGTCCTGACTTTC CASSRLQFSGANVLTF
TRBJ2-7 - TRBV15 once TGTGCCACCAGCAGGGGAAACTACGAGCAGTACTTC CATSRGNYEQYF
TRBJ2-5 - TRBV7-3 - TGTGCCAGCAGCCCCGATAGAGGATGGGGGACCCAGTACTTC CASSPDRGWGTQYF
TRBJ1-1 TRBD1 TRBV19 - TGTGCCAGTAGTGTAGACAGGGGTTACACTGAAGCTTTCTTT CASSVDRGYTEAFF
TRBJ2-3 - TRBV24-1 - TGTGCCACCAGTGATGCCCAGGGTCCCCGGAGAGCAGATACGCAGTATTTT CATSDAQGPRRADTQYF
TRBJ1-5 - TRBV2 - TGTGCCAGCCACCAGGACAGAAGCAATCAGCCCCAGCATTTT CASHQDRSNQPQHF
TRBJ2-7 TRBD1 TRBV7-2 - TGTGCCAGCAGCCCTCAGACAGGGAGCTCCTACGAGCAGTACTTC CASSPQTGSSYEQYF
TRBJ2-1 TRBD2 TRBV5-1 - TGCGCCAGCAGCTTGACGAGCGGGAGTGCCTCCTACAATGAGCAGTTCTTC CASSLTSGSASYNEQFF
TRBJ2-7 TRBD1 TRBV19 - TGTGCCAGTAGCTCCGGGACAGGGCTCCTCTCCGAGCAGTACTTC CASSSGTGLLSEQYF
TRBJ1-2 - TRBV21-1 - TGTGCCAGCAGCCCCCTTTTTTGCTATGGCTACACCTTC CASSPLFCYGYTF